One and the same sample provided the 21 T cell receptor beta chains below, sequenced in a study of regulatory T cells in long-lasting Graves disease. According to the study, TCR beta libraries were built with iRepertoire HTBI primers and CDR3-region Arm-PCR. TCRdb fed the multiplex PCR reads into MiXCR, producing one record per CDR3 protein. The sample has 300,000 to 400,000 distinct CDR3 sequences, about 20% seen once. As to time point: persistent/refractory GD, antithyroid drugs over 5 years with positive TRAb. PBMC-extracted RNA yielded the TCR library. The sequencing used peripheral blood mononuclear cells (PBMCs), collected when the disease was refractory, from a patient treated with antithyroid drugs. Receptor source: a female donor with Graves disease.

This clonotype was counted a few times. The chain has TRBV2 and TRBJ1-3; D not resolved. V lost 6 bases and J lost 7, with 19 bases in between. This CDR3 has 15 residues. Germline CDR1 reads SNHLY; CDR2 reads FYNNEI. This CDR3 reads CASSPRGILVNTIYF. CDR3 DNA sequence: TGTGCCAGCAGCCCCAGAGGTATTCTTGTCAACACCATATATTTT.

This clonotype was detected a few times. The chain links TRBV3-1 to TRBJ2-2; the D gene is possibly TRBD1 (6 bases). CDR1 is LGHDT and CDR2 is YNNKEL in the germline V gene (reference sequence). Deletions cut 2 bases from V and 2 bases from J, with 18 bases between. The CDR3 is made up of 18 amino acids. As DNA, the CDR3 is TGTGCCAGCAGCCAAAGGGCCAGAAGTGGGGGCAACACCGGGGAGCTGTTTTTT. Amino acids: CASSQRARSGGNTGELFF. Full variable domain (missing parts from reference TRBV3-1 and TRBJ2-2): DTAVSQTPKYLVTQMGNDKSIKCEQNLGHDTMYWYKQDSKKFLKIMFSYNNKELIINETVPNRFSPKSPDKAHLNLHINSLELGDSAVYFCASSQRARSGGNTGELFFGEGSRLTVL.

This clonotype was picked up a small number of times. The chain joins TRBV11-2 to TRBJ2-7; D ambiguous. The CDR3 is made up of 12 amino acids. Trimming cost V 7 bases and J 2 bases, with 9 bases left between them. The germline V gene has CDR1 SGHAT and CDR2 FQNNGV. The CDR3, as DNA: TGTGCCAGCACAAGCTTAACCTACGAGCAGTACTTC. It codes for CASTSLTYEQYF.

This clonotype was counted ten times or more. CDR3 sequence reads: CASSPLGTSGAQETQYF. The CDR3 coding sequence is TGCGCCAGCAGCCCCTTAGGGACTAGCGGGGCCCAAGAGACCCAGTACTTC. The chain joins TRBV4-1 to TRBJ2-5; 13 bases align to TRBD2. J gave up 1 base and V 4 bases, and 6 bases lay outside the gene matches. Germline CDR1 MGHRA, CDR2 YSYEKL. The CDR3 spans 17 residues.

A word on this clonotype: One base away lies a much larger clone, so this may be a sequencing read error. The rearrangement joins TRBV28 to TRBJ2-7, with a possible D match to TRBD1 (6 bases). Looked up from germline, CDR1 is MDHEN and CDR2 is SYDVKM. The CDR3 has 15 amino acids. Trimming left V 6 bases short and J 9 bases short, with 24 bases between. CDR3 loop: CASRLTGTRGIGQYF. The CDR3, as DNA: TGTGCCAGCAGACTCACCGGGACAAGGGGCATCGGGCAGTACTTC.

About this clonotype: A much larger clone is a single base away; this may be a read error. V usage is TRBV5-1 and J usage is TRBJ1-6; weak D call: TRBD1 (5 bases). V was clipped by 7 bases and J by 8 bases, with 19 bases between them. CDR1 SGHRS and CDR2 YFSETQ come from the germline V gene. CDR3 length: 15 residues. The CDR3 DNA reads TGCGCCAGCGCCATGGGGCAGTCAAATGATTCACCCCTCCACTTT. This encodes CASAMGQSNDSPLHF.

The table lists this clonotype with a few counts. The chain has TRBV28 and TRBJ2-3; D gene unclear. Germline-derived CDR1 and CDR2 are MDHEN and SYDVKM. The CDR3 sequence is 16 residues long. The V end lost 5 bases, the J end lost 0 bases, and 15 bases lay between the germline ends. The CDR3, as DNA: TGTGCCAGCAGTGTACCCGGACGGTTAAGCACAGATACGCAGTATTTT. This sequence encodes CASSVPGRLSTDTQYF.

In this sample, this clonotype turned up many times. The chain is built from TRBV6-1 and TRBJ1-6; D is perhaps TRBD1 (5 bases). The ends were cut back, 5 bases at V and 7 bases at J, with 9 bases in the middle. The CDR3 length is 13 residues. In germline, CDR1 is MNHNS, CDR2 SASEGT. Written as DNA, the CDR3 is TGTGCCAGCAGTAAGGACATAAATTCACCCCTCCACTTT. It specifies CASSKDINSPLHF.

This clonotype was counted at least ten times. The CDR3 DNA reads TGTGCCAGCAGCAGGGGAGAGAACTACGAGCAGTACTTC. Protein sequence: CASSRGENYEQYF. The chain recombines TRBV14 with TRBJ2-7; the D gene could be TRBD1 or TRBD2 (5 bases each). Looked up from germline, CDR1 is SGHDN and CDR2 is FVKESK. Trimming shortened V by 5 bases and J by 3 bases, and 11 bases separated the two germline ends. This CDR3 has 13 amino acids.

The rearrangement uses TRBV30 and TRBJ1-5; D not certain. CDR1 is GTSNPN and CDR2 is SVGIG in the germline V gene (reference sequence). The CDR3 sequence is 14 residues long. Trimming shortened V by 2 bases and J by 0 bases, and 8 bases separated the two germline ends. The CDR3 protein is CAWSSEHSNQPQHF. The CDR3 DNA reads TGTGCCTGGAGTTCAGAGCATAGCAATCAGCCCCAGCATTTT.

The chain joins TRBV7-3 to TRBJ2-3; unclear D gene. The V and J ends lost 2 bases and 4 bases respectively, with 4 bases between them. The germline CDR1 and CDR2 sequences are SGHTA and FQGTGA. The CDR3 is 12 amino acids. The CDR3 region has the DNA TGTGCCAGCAGCTTAGTCTCAGATACGCAGTATTTT. This sequence encodes CASSLVSDTQYF.

J is TRBJ1-1 and V is TRBV11-1; D perhaps matches TRBD1 (6 bases). This CDR3 has 13 amino acids. The V and J ends lost 5 bases and 8 bases respectively, with 15 bases between them. Germline assignment: CDR1 SGHAT and CDR2 FQDESV (reference sequence). The CDR3 nucleotides read TGTGCCAGCAGCCCGAACAGGGCCCGCGAAGCTTTCTTT. The encoded protein is CASSPNRAREAFF.

The rearrangement joins TRBV6-1 to TRBJ2-5; 10 positions agree with TRBD2. Trimming removed 5 bases from V and 4 bases from J; junction bases left unmatched: 7. This CDR3 region has 15 residues. The germline gives CDR1 MNHNS, CDR2 SASEGT. The CDR3 protein is CASSNGLAGAETQYF. In DNA form, the CDR3 reads TGTGCCAGCAGTAACGGCCTAGCGGGGGCAGAGACCCAGTACTTC.

Turning to this clonotype: This could be a read error, since a much larger clone is one nucleotide away. The chain has TRBV5-1 and TRBJ2-5, with no clear D. The CDR3 is made up of 14 amino acids. Germline CDR1 and CDR2: SGHRS and YFSETQ. This CDR3 reads CASGLAAVQETQYF. The CDR3 coding sequence is TGCGCCAGCGGCTTGGCAGCAGTCCAAGAGACCCAGTACTTC.

This clonotype appeared a few times. The chain recombines TRBV7-9 with TRBJ2-7; 7 bases match TRBD2. The CDR3 runs 17 residues. V shed 1 base, J shed 6 bases, and the junction held 15 bases outside the gene matches. Germline V gene lookup returns CDR1 SEHNR and CDR2 FQNEAQ (reference sequence). Written as DNA, the CDR3 is TGTGCCAGCAGCTTAGGTGGAATTGCGGGGGATGGCCGCGAGCAGTACTTC. This sequence encodes CASSLGGIAGDGREQYF. The full variable domain, in which reference TRBV7-9 and TRBJ2-7 provide the parts outside the CDR3, is DTGVSQNPRHKITKRGQNVTFRCDPISEHNRLYWYRQTLGQGPEFLTYFQNEAQLEKSRLLSDRFSAERPKGSFSTLEIQRTEQGDSAMYLCASSLGGIAGDGREQYFGPGTRLTVT.

This clonotype has at least ten counts. This rearrangement joins TRBV20-1 to TRBJ1-5; D not resolved. This CDR3 spans 14 amino acids. V shed 5 bases and J shed 6 bases, with 17 bases lying between them. The V gene's germline CDR1 is DFQATT and CDR2 SNEGSKA (reference sequence). The CDR3 DNA sequence: TGCAGTGCTGCTTTGATGGATCTCGGTCAGCCCCAGCATTTT. Translating it yields CSAALMDLGQPQHF.

This clonotype has just a few counts. This chain joins TRBV18 and TRBJ1-5; D is possibly TRBD1 (5 bases). The CDR3 spans 12 residues. The V and J ends lost 5 bases and 4 bases respectively, with 6 bases between them. The V gene's germline CDR1 is KGHSH and CDR2 LQKENI. CDR3 amino acids: CASSDRNQPQHF. CDR3 in DNA: TGTGCCAGCTCAGACAGAAATCAGCCCCAGCATTTT.

This clonotype has just one count. This sequence joins TRBV5-5 and TRBJ1-4; unclear D gene. Trimming stripped 1 base from V and 7 bases from J, with 17 bases between. The CDR3 is 16 amino acids. Germline CDR1 is SGHKS and CDR2 is YYEKEE (reference sequence). CDR3 amino acids: CASSLSVGDLIEKLFF. The CDR3 nucleotides are TGTGCCAGCAGCTTGAGCGTCGGAGACCTCATTGAAAAACTGTTTTTT.

This clonotype occurred many times. V is TRBV6-1 and J is TRBJ1-2; TRBD1 matches 11 bases. The V segment lost 5 bases and the J segment 5 bases; nucleotides outside the gene matches: 10. This CDR3 is built from 16 residues. Germline values: CDR1 MNHNS, CDR2 SASEGT. The CDR3 region has the DNA TGTGCCAGCAGTATGAAGGACAGGGGGCGCTTTTATGGCTACACCTTC. This sequence encodes CASSMKDRGRFYGYTF.

The chain joins TRBV3-1 to TRBJ2-7; D not certain. Germline CDR1 LGHDT, CDR2 YNNKEL (reference sequence). The CDR3 totals 13 residues. The V and J ends lost 4 bases and 4 bases respectively, with 11 bases between them. CDR3 nucleotide sequence: TGTGCCAGCAGCCCATCCAGGCAATACGAGCAGTACTTC. It translates to CASSPSRQYEQYF.

The chain employs TRBV9 and TRBJ1-5; D not resolved. Trimming shortened V by 2 bases and J by 5 bases, and 5 bases separated the two germline ends. There are 12 residues in the CDR3. Germline V CDR1 and CDR2: SGDLS, YYNGEE. DNA for the CDR3: TGTGCCAGCAGCGTCAACGATCAGCCCCAGCATTTT. Translating it yields CASSVNDQPQHF.